The 17 T cell receptor beta chains given below trace back to one sample, sequenced in a study of cytomegalovirus exposure and HLA in healthy donors. The PCR had 60 Vbeta and 13 Jbeta primers. Sequenced by immunoSEQ multiplex PCR; TCRdb stores in-frame clones only, minus some. Counted here are about 130,000 clones, around three quarters occurring once; the ten biggest clones make up 7% to 9.5%. Sequencing was performed on PBMCs. These receptors all stem from a man between 25 and 39 years old in good health and CMV-seropositive.

The rearrangement joins TRBV13 to TRBJ2-4, with TRBD2 as a possible D gene (5 bases). CDR3 length: 18 amino acids. Germline CDR1 PRHDT, CDR2 FYEKMQ (reference sequence). V shed 4 bases and J shed 3 bases, with 22 bases lying between them. The CDR3 nucleotides read TGTGCCAGCAGCTCCGGGCCTCCTAGCCCATTAGTCAAAAACATTCAGTACTTC. Translated, it gives CASSSGPPSPLVKNIQYF.

This clone was counted between two and nine times. The genes are TRBV7-8 and TRBJ2-7; tentative D call: TRBD2 (5 bases). The V gene's germline CDR1 is SGHVS and CDR2 FQNEAQ. The germline V and J ends were trimmed by 2 bases and 3 bases, with 17 bases remaining between them. The CDR3 consists of 16 residues. CDR3 loop: CASSLLRWRQDYEQYF. The CDR3 DNA follows: TGTGCCAGCAGCTTATTAAGATGGAGGCAAGACTACGAGCAGTACTTC.

This rearrangement joins TRBV27 to TRBJ1-5; D might be TRBD1 (5 bases). V was clipped by 5 bases and J by 11 bases, with 16 bases between them. The length of the CDR3 is 13 residues. CDR1 MNHEY and CDR2 SMNVEV come from the germline V gene (reference sequence). CDR3 coding DNA: TGTGCCAGCAGTCCAACAGGCCTAGAGGCCCAGCATTTT. Encoded protein: CASSPTGLEAQHF.

The V gene is TRBV30, the J gene TRBJ2-7; TRBD1 is a possible D gene (5 bases). The CDR3 length is 12 residues. Per the germline V gene, CDR1 is GTSNPN and CDR2 is SVGIG (reference sequence). Trimming left V 1 base short and J 7 bases short, with 11 bases between. The CDR3 loop reads CAWSENRLEQYF. CDR3 coding DNA: TGTGCCTGGAGTGAGAACAGGTTAGAGCAGTACTTC.

This rearrangement joins TRBV27 to TRBJ2-2; the D gene is possibly TRBD2 (6 bases). CDR3 length equals 16 residues. The germline gives CDR1 MNHEY, CDR2 SMNVEV (reference sequence). Trimming took off 7 bases at V and 0 bases at J, with 15 bases between the two ends. CDR3 amino acids: CASTSRGLSNTGELFF. The CDR3 DNA reads as TGTGCCAGCACCTCACGCGGACTATCGAACACCGGGGAGCTGTTTTTT.

About this clone: This sample also contains other DNA sequences that code for the same CDR3. The CDR3 nucleotides are TGTGCCAGCAGGCCTATAATCTATAATTCACCCCTCCACTTT. Translating it yields CASRPIIYNSPLHF. The rearrangement links TRBV6-1 to TRBJ1-6; D remains ambiguous. CDR1 is MNHNS and CDR2 is SASEGT in the germline V gene. The CDR3 spans 14 residues. V dropped 6 bases and J dropped 3 bases, with 9 bases sitting between them.

The rearrangement uses TRBV11-3 and TRBJ2-7; 15 bases agree with TRBD2. The V gene's germline CDR1 is SGHNT and CDR2 YENEEA. V dropped 4 bases and J dropped 1; count of bases not matched to a gene: 2. The CDR3 is 16 residues long. In DNA form, the CDR3 reads TGTGCCAGCAGCTCCGGGACTAGCGGGGGGTCCTACGAGCAGTACTTC. Amino acids: CASSSGTSGGSYEQYF.

The chain joins TRBV4-2 to TRBJ2-7; 10 bases are a match to TRBD2. The CDR3 is made up of 15 amino acids. Germline V gene sequence: CDR1 LGHNA, CDR2 YNFKEQ. Trimming removed 1 base from V and 2 bases from J; junction bases left unmatched: 2. CDR3 region: CASSQVLAGAYEQYF. CDR3 DNA sequence: TGTGCCAGCAGCCAAGTCCTAGCGGGGGCCTACGAGCAGTACTTC.

The CDR3, as DNA: TGTGCTAGTGGAGCGGGCGGACTAGCGGGGGCCCTCAACACCGGGGAGCTGTTTTTT. Translation gives CASGAGGLAGALNTGELFF. The V gene is TRBV12-5, the J gene TRBJ2-2, with 13 bases identical to TRBD2. The germline V gene encodes CDR1 LGHNT and CDR2 FRNRAP. The CDR3 contains 19 residues. The V gene end was trimmed by 6 bases and the J gene end by 2 bases; junction bases not matched to a gene: 12.

The chain carries TRBV13 and TRBJ2-3; D call uncertain. The germline V gene has CDR1 PRHDT and CDR2 FYEKMQ (reference sequence). Trimming removed 0 bases from V and 1 base from J, with 5 bases in between. CDR3 length equals 14 residues. Here the CDR3 reads CASSLGGGTDTQYF. In nucleotides, the CDR3 is TGTGCCAGCAGCTTAGGCGGTGGCACAGATACGCAGTATTTT. The whole variable domain, filled in from reference TRBV13 and TRBJ2-3, reads AAGVIQSPRHLIKEKRETATLKCYPIPRHDTVYWYQQGPGQDPQFLISFYEKMQSDKGSIPDRFSAQQFSDYHSELNMSSLELGDSALYFCASSLGGGTDTQYFGPGTRLTVL.

This clone was seen more than once but under ten times. The J gene is TRBJ2-3, the V gene TRBV9; tentative D call: TRBD2 (7 bases). Trimming cost V 4 bases and J 2 bases, with 26 bases left between them. Germline V CDR1 and CDR2: SGDLS, YYNGEE. This CDR3 has 19 residues. CDR3 amino acids: CASSSRGGDSLLPTDTQYF. As DNA, the CDR3 is TGTGCCAGCAGCTCCCGAGGGGGGGACTCCCTACTCCCCACAGATACGCAGTATTTT.

The rearrangement uses TRBV6-4 and TRBJ2-1; 9 bases fit TRBD1. Germline V gene data show CDR1 as MRHNA and CDR2 as SNTAGT. The CDR3 sequence is 15 residues long. Trimming cost V 6 bases and J 5 bases; bases outside gene matches: 8. In DNA, the CDR3 is TGTGCCAGCAGACCGACAGGGGGTTTCAACAATGAGCAGTTCTTC. Its protein is CASRPTGGFNNEQFF.

Here the CDR3 reads CAGLRDRGLSEAFF. In DNA, the CDR3 is TGCGCCGGCCTCCGGGACAGGGGGCTCTCTGAAGCTTTCTTT. This chain uses TRBV23-1 with TRBJ1-1; 12 bases line up with TRBD1. TRBV23-1 is flagged as an ORF with uncertain function. After removal of 11 bases from V and 6 bases from J, the junction contained 10 bases not matched to a gene. This CDR3 has 14 amino acids.

V gene TRBV25-1 combines with J gene TRBJ2-2; D call uncertain. Trimming left V 2 bases short and J 1 base short, with 8 bases between. The CDR3 sequence is 15 residues long. CDR1 and CDR2 from the germline V gene are MGHDK and SYGVNS. CDR3 in amino acids: CASSEGQVNTGELFF. The CDR3 DNA reads TGTGCCAGCAGTGAAGGCCAGGTGAACACCGGGGAGCTGTTTTTT. The whole variable domain, remainder taken from reference TRBV25-1 and TRBJ2-2, is EADIYQTPRYLVIGTGKKITLECSQTMGHDKMYWYQQDPGMELHLIHYSYGVNSTEKGDLSSESTVSRIRTEHFPLTLESARPSHTSQYLCASSEGQVNTGELFFGEGSRLTVL.

The rearrangement joins TRBV5-1 to TRBJ2-3, with D tentatively TRBD1 (7 bases). The germline V and J ends were trimmed by 2 bases and 5 bases, with 15 bases remaining between them. This CDR3 region has 15 residues. Germline assignment: CDR1 SGHRS and CDR2 YFSETQ. The CDR3 sequence is CASSFSQGGGDTQYF. In DNA form, the CDR3 reads TGCGCCAGCAGCTTCTCCCAGGGGGGCGGAGATACGCAGTATTTT.

The chain is built from TRBV27 and TRBJ2-2, with a possible D match to TRBD2 (6 bases). The CDR3 has 16 residues. Germline values: CDR1 MNHEY, CDR2 SMNVEV (reference sequence). V was clipped by 3 bases and J by 6 bases, with 17 bases between them. In DNA form, the CDR3 reads TGTGCCAGCAGTTTTGGGAGGATTGATATAGCCGGGGAGCTGTTTTTT. Translated: CASSFGRIDIAGELFF.

The DNA for the CDR3 is TGTGCCAGCAGCTTAGCGGTCCCTAGCGGGGGGATCACAGATACGCAGTATTTT. Amino acids: CASSLAVPSGGITDTQYF. V and J are TRBV7-6 and TRBJ2-3; 11 bases align to TRBD2. The ends lost 0 bases at V and 2 bases at J; junction bases unmatched: 7. Per the germline V gene, CDR1 is SGHVS and CDR2 is FNYEAQ. CDR3 length equals 18 residues.